Listed below are T cell receptor beta chains from one sample, sequenced in a study of blood T cell repertoires in COVID-19. Data came from immunoSEQ multiplex PCR; TCRdb stores just in-frame clones and leaves some out. The sample yields just under 350,000 clones, 91% seen once. The sample taken for sequencing was peripheral blood. The receptor source for this set is a woman aged 18-30 years who had recovered from COVID-19. The CDR3 runs from the conserved cysteine through the conserved F or W. D genes are given only for firm matches. Size is stated for part of the rows, as once, few or many counts, or as a class when the clone is expanded.

>TRBD1|.|TRBJ1-2|TRBV5-1
CASSTDQGDYGYTF
TGCGCCAGCAGCACGGACCAGGGGGACTATGGCTACACCTTC
>.|.|TRBJ1-1|TRBV6-6
CASSPSGGGRTEAFF
TGTGCCAGCAGTCCGTCCGGGGGGGGAAGAACTGAAGCTTTCTTT
>.|.|TRBJ2-1|TRBV6-2/TRBV6-3
CASSDGLEQFF
TGTGCCAGCAGTGACGGACTGGAGCAGTTCTTC
>TRBD2|once|TRBJ2-3|TRBV5-1
CASSSRLAGGPDTQYF
TGCGCCAGCAGCTCCCGACTAGCGGGGGGCCCAGATACGCAGTATTTT
>.|.|TRBJ2-2|TRBV29-1
CSVPLTGHTGELFF
TGCAGCGTACCCCTGACAGGCCACACCGGGGAGCTGTTTTTT
>TRBD2|.|TRBJ2-1|TRBV27
CASSLWGGRSYNEQFF
TGTGCCAGCAGTTTATGGGGCGGGAGATCTTACAATGAGCAGTTCTTC
>.|.|TRBJ1-2|TRBV5-1
CASSSPPGADTIYGYTF
TGCGCCAGCAGCTCCCCCCCTGGGGCGGATACTATCTATGGCTACACCTTC
>TRBD1|.|TRBJ1-2|TRBV7-9
CASSLEPTGVGGYTF
TGTGCCAGCAGCTTAGAACCGACAGGGGTCGGAGGCTACACCTTC
>TRBD2|.|TRBJ2-3|TRBV6-2/TRBV6-3
CASSYRLAGGTLSTDTQYF
TGTGCCAGCAGTTATCGACTAGCGGGAGGGACCTTGAGCACAGATACGCAGTATTTT
>TRBD1|.|TRBJ1-2|TRBV7-2
CASSSLGQGNYGYTF
TGTGCCAGCAGCTCCCTAGGACAGGGTAACTATGGCTACACCTTC
>.|.|TRBJ1-2|TRBV9
CASSVGRAGGYTF
TGTGCCAGCAGCGTAGGCCGGGCGGGTGGCTACACCTTC
>TRBD2|.|TRBJ2-4|TRBV18
CASSPGPGLAGILAKNIQYF
TGTGCCAGCTCACCCGGTCCGGGACTAGCGGGAATTCTAGCCAAAAACATTCAGTACTTC
>TRBD1|.|TRBJ1-1|TRBV18
CASSDIAGGKREAFF
TGTGCCAGCTCCGATATTGCAGGGGGGAAGAGGGAAGCTTTCTTT
>.|.|TRBJ1-6|TRBV28
CASSFQGYNSPLHF
TGTGCCAGCAGTTTTCAGGGTTATAATTCACCCCTCCACTTT
>TRBD1|.|TRBJ1-5|TRBV9
CASSFDRAANQPQHF
TGTGCCAGCAGCTTCGACAGGGCGGCCAATCAGCCCCAGCATTTT
>.|.|TRBJ1-6|TRBV9
CASSPLSHF
TGTGCCAGCAGCCCCCTTTCCCACTTT
>.|.|TRBJ2-3|TRBV3-1/TRBV3-2
CASSLGHGTDTQYF
TGTGCCAGCAGCCTCGGACACGGCACAGATACGCAGTATTTT
>.|.|TRBJ1-5|TRBV7-6
CASSLNGGDQPQHF
TGTGCCAGCAGCTTAAATGGGGGGGATCAGCCCCAGCATTTT
>.|.|TRBJ1-2|TRBV25-1
CASSDNRQKFYGYTF
TGTGCCAGCAGTGATAACAGGCAGAAGTTCTATGGCTACACCTTC
>TRBD2|.|TRBJ2-3|TRBV10-3
CAISITSGRSPDTQYF
TGTGCCATCAGTATTACTAGCGGGAGATCACCAGATACGCAGTATTTT